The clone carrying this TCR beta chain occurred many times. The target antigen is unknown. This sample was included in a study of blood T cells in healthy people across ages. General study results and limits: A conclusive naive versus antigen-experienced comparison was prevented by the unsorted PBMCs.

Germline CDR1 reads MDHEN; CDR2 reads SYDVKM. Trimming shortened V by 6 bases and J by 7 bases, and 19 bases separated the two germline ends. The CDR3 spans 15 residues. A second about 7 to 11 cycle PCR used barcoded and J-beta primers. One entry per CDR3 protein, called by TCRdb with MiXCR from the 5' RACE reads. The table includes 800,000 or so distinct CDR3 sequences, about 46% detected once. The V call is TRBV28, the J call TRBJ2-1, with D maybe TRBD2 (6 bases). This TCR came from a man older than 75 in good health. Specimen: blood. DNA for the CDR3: TGTGCCAGCAGCTCCCGGGAGTATGGTATAAATGAGCAGTTCTTC. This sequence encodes CASSSREYGINEQFF.